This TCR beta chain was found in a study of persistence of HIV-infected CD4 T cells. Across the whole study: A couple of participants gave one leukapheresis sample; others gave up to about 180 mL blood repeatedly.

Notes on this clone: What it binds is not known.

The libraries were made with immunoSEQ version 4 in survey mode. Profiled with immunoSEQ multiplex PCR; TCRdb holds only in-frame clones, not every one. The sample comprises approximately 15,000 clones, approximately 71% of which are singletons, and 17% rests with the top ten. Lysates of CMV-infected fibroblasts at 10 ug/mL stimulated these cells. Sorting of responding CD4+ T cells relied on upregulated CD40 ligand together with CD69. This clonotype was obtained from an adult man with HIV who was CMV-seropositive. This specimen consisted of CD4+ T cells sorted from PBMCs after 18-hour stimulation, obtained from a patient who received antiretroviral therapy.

The CDR3: CASSQDPRAAGNYEQYF. Here the CDR3 DNA reads TGTGCCAGCAGCCAAGACCCGAGGGCAGCGGGGAACTACGAGCAGTACTTC. The V gene is TRBV3-1 (or the pseudogene TRBV3-2), the J gene TRBJ2-7; 7 bases line up with TRBD2. The germline V gene encodes CDR1 LGHDT and CDR2 YNNKEL (reference sequence). This CDR3 spans 17 amino acids. V shed 0 bases, J shed 3 bases, and the junction held 11 bases outside the gene matches.